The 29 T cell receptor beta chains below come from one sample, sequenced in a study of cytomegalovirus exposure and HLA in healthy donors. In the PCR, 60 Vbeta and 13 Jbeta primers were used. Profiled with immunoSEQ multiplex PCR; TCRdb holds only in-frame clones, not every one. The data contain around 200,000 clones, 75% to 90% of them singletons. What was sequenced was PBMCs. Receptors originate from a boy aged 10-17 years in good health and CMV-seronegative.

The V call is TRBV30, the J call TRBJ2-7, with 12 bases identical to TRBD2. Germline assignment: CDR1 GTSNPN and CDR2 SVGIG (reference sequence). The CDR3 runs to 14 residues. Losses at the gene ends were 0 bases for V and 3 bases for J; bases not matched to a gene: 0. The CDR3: CAWSVLAGGYEQYF. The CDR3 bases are TGTGCCTGGAGTGTACTAGCGGGAGGCTACGAGCAGTACTTC. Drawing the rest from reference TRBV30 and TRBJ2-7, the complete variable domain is SQTIHQWPATLVQPVGSPLSLECTVEGTSNPNLYWYRQAAGRGLQLLFYSVGIGQISSEVPQNLSASRPQDRQFILSSKKLLLSDSGFYLCAWSVLAGGYEQYFGPGTRLTVT.

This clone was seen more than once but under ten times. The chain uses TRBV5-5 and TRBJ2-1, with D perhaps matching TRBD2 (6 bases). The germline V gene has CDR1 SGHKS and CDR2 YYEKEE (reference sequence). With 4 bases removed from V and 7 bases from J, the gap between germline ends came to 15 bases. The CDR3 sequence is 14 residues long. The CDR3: CASSPAGGSNEQFF. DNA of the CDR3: TGTGCCAGCAGCCCCGCTGGGGGGTCGAATGAGCAGTTCTTC.

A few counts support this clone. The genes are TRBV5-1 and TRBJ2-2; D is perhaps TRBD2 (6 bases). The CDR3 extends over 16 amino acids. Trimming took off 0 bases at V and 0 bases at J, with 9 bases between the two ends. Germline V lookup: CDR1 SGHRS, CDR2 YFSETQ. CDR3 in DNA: TGCGCCAGCAGCTTGGACGGGGGTCCGAACACCGGGGAGCTGTTTTTT. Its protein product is CASSLDGGPNTGELFF.

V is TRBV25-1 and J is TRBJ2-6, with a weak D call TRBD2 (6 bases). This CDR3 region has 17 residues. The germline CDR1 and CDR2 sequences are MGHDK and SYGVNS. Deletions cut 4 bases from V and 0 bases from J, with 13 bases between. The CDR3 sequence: CASSGGDRVSGANVLTF. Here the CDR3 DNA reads TGTGCCAGCAGTGGGGGGGACCGGGTCTCTGGGGCCAACGTCCTGACTTTC.

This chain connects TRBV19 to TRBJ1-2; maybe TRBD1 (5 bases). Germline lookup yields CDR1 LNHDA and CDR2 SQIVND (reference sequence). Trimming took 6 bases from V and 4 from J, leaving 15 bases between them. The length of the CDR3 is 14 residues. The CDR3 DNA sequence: TGTGCCAGTAGCGACTGGGGGGAGATCTATGGCTACACCTTC. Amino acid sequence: CASSDWGEIYGYTF.

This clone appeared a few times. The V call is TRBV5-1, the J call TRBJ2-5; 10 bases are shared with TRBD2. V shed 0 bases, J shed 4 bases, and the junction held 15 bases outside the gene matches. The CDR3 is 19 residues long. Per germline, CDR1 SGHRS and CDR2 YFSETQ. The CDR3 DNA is TGCGCCAGCAGCTTGGCCAGATCCTCGGGACTAGCGTCAGGAGAGACCCAGTACTTC. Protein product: CASSLARSSGLASGETQYF. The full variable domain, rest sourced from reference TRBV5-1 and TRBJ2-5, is KAGVTQTPRYLIKTRGQQVTLSCSPISGHRSVSWYQQTPGQGLQFLFEYFSETQRNKGNFPGRFSGRQFSNSRSEMNVSTLELGDSALYLCASSLARSSGLASGETQYFGPGTRLLVL.

This CDR3 is CASSPLQSGGELFF. The CDR3 nucleotides read TGCGCCAGCAGCCCTCTACAGTCAGGCGGGGAGCTGTTTTTT. V is TRBV5-1 and J is TRBJ2-2; D call uncertain. V shed 4 bases and J shed 7 bases, with 14 bases lying between them. The length of the CDR3 is 14 residues. Germline lookup yields CDR1 SGHRS and CDR2 YFSETQ.

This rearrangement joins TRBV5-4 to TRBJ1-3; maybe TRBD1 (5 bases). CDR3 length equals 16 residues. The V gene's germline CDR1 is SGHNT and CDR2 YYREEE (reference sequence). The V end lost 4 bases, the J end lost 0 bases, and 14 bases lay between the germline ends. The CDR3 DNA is TGTGCCAGCAGCCCAGGAGGGACTTTCTCTGGAAACACCATATATTTT. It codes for CASSPGGTFSGNTIYF.

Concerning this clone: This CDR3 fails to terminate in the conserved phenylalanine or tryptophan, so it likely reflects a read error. CDR3 in DNA: TGTGCCAGCGAACCATACCAAATGACTGAAGCTTTCCTT. Protein sequence: CASEPYQMTEAFL. The genes are TRBV2 and TRBJ1-1; no firm D call. Deletions cut 8 bases from V and 5 bases from J, with 15 bases between. CDR1 and CDR2 from the germline V gene are SNHLY and FYNNEI. The CDR3 contains 13 residues.

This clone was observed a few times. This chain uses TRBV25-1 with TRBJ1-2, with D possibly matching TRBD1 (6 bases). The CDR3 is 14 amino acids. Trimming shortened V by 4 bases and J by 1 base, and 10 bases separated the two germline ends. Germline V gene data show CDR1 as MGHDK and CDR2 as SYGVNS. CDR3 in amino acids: CASSVDRHNYGYTF. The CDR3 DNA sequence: TGTGCCAGCAGTGTCGACAGGCATAACTATGGCTACACCTTC.

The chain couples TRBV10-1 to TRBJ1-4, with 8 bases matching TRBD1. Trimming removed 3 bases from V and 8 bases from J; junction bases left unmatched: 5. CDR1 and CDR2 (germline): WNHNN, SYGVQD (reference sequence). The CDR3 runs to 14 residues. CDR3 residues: CASSDNRGSEKLFF. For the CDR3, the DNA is TGCGCCAGCAGTGATAACAGGGGGTCCGAAAAACTGTTTTTT.

CDR3 loop: CASRGANQPQHF. The DNA of the CDR3 is TGTGCCAGCAGGGGGGCGAATCAGCCCCAGCATTTT. This chain uses TRBV27 with TRBJ1-5, with D tentatively TRBD1 (6 bases). The CDR3 is made up of 12 amino acids. Trimming removed 6 bases at V and 4 bases at J, with 7 bases between. Germline lookup yields CDR1 MNHEY and CDR2 SMNVEV (reference sequence).

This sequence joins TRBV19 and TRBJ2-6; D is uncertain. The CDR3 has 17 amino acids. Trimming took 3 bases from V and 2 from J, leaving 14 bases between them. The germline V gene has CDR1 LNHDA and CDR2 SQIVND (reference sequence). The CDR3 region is CASSMQFGGPGANVLTF. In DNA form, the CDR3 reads TGTGCCAGTAGTATGCAGTTTGGCGGCCCTGGGGCCAACGTCCTGACTTTC. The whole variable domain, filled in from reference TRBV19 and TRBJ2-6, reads DGGITQSPKYLFRKEGQNVTLSCEQNLNHDAMYWYRQDPGQGLRLIYYSQIVNDFQKGDIAEGYSVSREKKESFPLTVTSAQKNPTAFYLCASSMQFGGPGANVLTFGAGSRLTVL.

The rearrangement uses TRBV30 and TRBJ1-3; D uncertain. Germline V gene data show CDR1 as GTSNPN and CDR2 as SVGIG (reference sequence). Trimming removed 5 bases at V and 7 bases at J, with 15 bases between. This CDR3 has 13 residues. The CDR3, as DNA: TGTGCCTGGGCTGACGGGGTTTCGAACACCATATATTTT. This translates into CAWADGVSNTIYF. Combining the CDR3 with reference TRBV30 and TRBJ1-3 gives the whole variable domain SQTIHQWPATLVQPVGSPLSLECTVEGTSNPNLYWYRQAAGRGLQLLFYSVGIGQISSEVPQNLSASRPQDRQFILSSKKLLLSDSGFYLCAWADGVSNTIYFGEGSWLTVV.

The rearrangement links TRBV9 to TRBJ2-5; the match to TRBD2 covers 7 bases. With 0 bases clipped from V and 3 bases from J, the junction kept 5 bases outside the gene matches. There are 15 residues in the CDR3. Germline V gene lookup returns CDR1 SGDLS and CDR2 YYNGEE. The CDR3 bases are TGTGCCAGCAGCGTAGTGGCTAGCGGTAAAGAGACCCAGTACTTC. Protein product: CASSVVASGKETQYF.

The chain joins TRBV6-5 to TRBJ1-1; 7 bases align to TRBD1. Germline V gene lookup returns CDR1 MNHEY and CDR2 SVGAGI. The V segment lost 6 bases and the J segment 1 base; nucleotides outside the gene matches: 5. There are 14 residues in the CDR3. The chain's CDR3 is CASSPDRENTEAFF. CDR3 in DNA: TGTGCCAGCAGCCCCGACAGGGAGAACACTGAAGCTTTCTTT.

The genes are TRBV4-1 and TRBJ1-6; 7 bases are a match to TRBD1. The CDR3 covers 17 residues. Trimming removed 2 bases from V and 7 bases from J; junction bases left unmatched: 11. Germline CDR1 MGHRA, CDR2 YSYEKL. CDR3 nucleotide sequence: TGCGCCAGCAGCCAACTCCTTGAGGGGGCCCGGAATTCACCCCTCCACTTT. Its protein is CASSQLLEGARNSPLHF.

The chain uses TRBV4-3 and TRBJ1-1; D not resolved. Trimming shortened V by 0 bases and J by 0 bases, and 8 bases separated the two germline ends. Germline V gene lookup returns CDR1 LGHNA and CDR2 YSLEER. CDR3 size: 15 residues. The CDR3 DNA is TGCGCCAGCAGCCAAGATGGAGGCCTGAACACTGAAGCTTTCTTT. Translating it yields CASSQDGGLNTEAFF.

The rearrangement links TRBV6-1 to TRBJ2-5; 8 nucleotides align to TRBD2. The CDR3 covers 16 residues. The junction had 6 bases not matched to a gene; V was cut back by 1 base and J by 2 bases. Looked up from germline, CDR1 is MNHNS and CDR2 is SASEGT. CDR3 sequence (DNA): TGTGCCAGCAGTGAAGTCGGGAGGGGTCCTCAAGAGACCCAGTACTTC. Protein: CASSEVGRGPQETQYF.

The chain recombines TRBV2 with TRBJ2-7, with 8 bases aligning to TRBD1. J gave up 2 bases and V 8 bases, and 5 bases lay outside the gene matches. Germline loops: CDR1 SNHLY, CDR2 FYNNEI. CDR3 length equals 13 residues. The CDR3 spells CASRTGRPYEQYF. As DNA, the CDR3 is TGTGCCAGCCGGACAGGGCGACCCTACGAGCAGTACTTC.

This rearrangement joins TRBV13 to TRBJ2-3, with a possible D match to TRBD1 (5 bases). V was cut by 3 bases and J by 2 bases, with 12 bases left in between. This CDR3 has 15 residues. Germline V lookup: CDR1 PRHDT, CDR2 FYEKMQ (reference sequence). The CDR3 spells CASSFDRGATDTQYF. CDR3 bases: TGTGCCAGCAGCTTCGATAGGGGCGCCACAGATACGCAGTATTTT.

The CDR3: CACITGLSPDTQYF. CDR3 coding DNA: TGTGCCTGTATTACAGGGTTAAGTCCAGATACGCAGTATTTT. The V call is TRBV30, the J call TRBJ2-3; possibly TRBD1 for D (6 bases). Germline loops: CDR1 GTSNPN, CDR2 SVGIG (reference sequence). Between the trimmed V and J ends, which lost 6 bases and 4 bases, there was a span of 17 bases. The CDR3 is 14 residues long.

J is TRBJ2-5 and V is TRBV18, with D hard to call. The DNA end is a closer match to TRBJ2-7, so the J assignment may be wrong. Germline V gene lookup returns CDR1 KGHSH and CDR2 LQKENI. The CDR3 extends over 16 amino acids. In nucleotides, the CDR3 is TGTGCCAGCTCACCCTTTAAGCCTACCCCCCCCTACGAGCAGTACTTC. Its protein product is CASSPFKPTPPYEQYF.

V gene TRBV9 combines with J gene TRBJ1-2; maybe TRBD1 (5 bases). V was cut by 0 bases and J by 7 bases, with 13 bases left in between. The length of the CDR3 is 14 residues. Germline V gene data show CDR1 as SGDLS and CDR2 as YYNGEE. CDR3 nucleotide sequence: TGTGCCAGCAGCGTAGTCGGGGGTGCAAGTGGCTACACCTTC. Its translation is CASSVVGGASGYTF.

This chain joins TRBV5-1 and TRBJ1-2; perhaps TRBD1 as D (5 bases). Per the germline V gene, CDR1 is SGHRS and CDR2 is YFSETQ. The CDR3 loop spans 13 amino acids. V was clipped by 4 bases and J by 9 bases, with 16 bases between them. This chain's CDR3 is CASSRGDASRYTF. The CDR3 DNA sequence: TGCGCCAGCAGCCGGGGGGACGCATCTCGCTACACCTTC.

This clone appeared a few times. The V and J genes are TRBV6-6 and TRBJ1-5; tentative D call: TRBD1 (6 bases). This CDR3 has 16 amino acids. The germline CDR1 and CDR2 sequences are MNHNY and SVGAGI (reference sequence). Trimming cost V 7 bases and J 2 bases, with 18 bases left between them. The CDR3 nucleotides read TGTGCCAGCAAGTGGGACGCAGGGGTTGGCAATCAGCCCCAGCATTTT. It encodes CASKWDAGVGNQPQHF.

CDR3 region: CASSSGTGVWRTEAFF. The CDR3 coding sequence is TGTGCCAGCAGCTCGGGCACAGGGGTTTGGCGCACTGAAGCTTTCTTT. V is TRBV5-4 and J is TRBJ1-1; 7 nucleotides align to TRBD1. J lost 4 bases, V lost 3 bases, and 12 bases had no gene match. The CDR3 contains 16 residues. Per the germline V gene, CDR1 is SGHNT and CDR2 is YYREEE (reference sequence).

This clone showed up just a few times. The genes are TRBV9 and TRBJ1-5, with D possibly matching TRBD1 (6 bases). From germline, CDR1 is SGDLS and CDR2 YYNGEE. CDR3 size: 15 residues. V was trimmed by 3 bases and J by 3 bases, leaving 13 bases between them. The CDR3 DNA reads TGTGCCAGCAGCGGAGAGGGGGGGTACAATCAGCCCCAGCATTTT. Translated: CASSGEGGYNQPQHF.

The CDR3, as DNA: TGTGCCAGCAGCTTCGCCCTGGGCAACACTGAAGCTTTCTTT. Its translation: CASSFALGNTEAFF. The chain uses TRBV11-1 and TRBJ1-1, with D unresolved. V gave up 3 bases and J gave up 2 bases, with 10 bases separating them. Germline V gene lookup returns CDR1 SGHAT and CDR2 FQDESV (reference sequence). This CDR3 is built from 14 residues.